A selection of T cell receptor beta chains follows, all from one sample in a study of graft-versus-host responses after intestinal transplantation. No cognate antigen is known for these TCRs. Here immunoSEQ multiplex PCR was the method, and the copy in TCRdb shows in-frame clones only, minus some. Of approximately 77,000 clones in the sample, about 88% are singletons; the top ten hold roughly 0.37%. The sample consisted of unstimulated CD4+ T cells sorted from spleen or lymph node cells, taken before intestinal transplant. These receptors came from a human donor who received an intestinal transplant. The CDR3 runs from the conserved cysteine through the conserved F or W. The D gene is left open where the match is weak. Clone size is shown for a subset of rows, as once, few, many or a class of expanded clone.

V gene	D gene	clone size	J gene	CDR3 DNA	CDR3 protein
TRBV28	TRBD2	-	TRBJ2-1	TGTGCCAGCACCACCTCCGGGACTACGCAGTTCTTC	CASTTSGTTQFF
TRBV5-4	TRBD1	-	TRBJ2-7	TGTGCCAGCAGCTTGAAGGCAGGGGGCTACGAGCAGTACTTC	CASSLKAGGYEQYF
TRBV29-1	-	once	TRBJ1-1	TGCAGCGGTGAGGGGGGTCGAGGGAACACTGAAGCTTTCTTT	CSGEGGRGNTEAFF
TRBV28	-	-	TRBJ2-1	TGTGCCAGCAGCGGGACTGCACAGTTCTTC	CASSGTAQFF
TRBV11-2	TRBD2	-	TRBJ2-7	TGTGCCAGCAGCTTGACTAGCGGCTCCTACGAGCAGTACTTC	CASSLTSGSYEQYF
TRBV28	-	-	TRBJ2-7	TGTGCCAGCGGCCCGCAGGGGCCCTACGAGCAGTACTTC	CASGPQGPYEQYF
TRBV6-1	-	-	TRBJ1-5	TGTGCCAGCATCCCTTCGCGTGGGCCCAATCAGCCCCAGCATTTT	CASIPSRGPNQPQHF
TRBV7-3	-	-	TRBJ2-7	TGTGCCAGCAGCTTAACCGGTCAGGGCCCCTACGAGCAGTACTTC	CASSLTGQGPYEQYF
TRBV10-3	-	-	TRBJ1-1	TGTGCCACTCAGAGGGCAGGCACTGAAGCTTTCTTT	CATQRAGTEAFF
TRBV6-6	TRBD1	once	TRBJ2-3	TGTGCCAGCCGCGCCGGGACAGCAGATACGCAGTATTTT	CASRAGTADTQYF
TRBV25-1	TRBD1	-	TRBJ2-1	TGTGCCAGCAGGGGGGACAGGGGGCCCTTTAGCTCCTACAATGAGCAGTTCTTC	CASRGDRGPFSSYNEQFF
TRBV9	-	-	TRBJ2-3	TGTGCCAGCAGCGTAGTTGGCAGGGGAGCGTCAGATACGCAGTATTTT	CASSVVGRGASDTQYF
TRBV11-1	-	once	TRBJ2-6	TGTGCCAGCAGCCCCCGGGTAGGCTCTGGGGCCAACGTCCTGACTTTC	CASSPRVGSGANVLTF